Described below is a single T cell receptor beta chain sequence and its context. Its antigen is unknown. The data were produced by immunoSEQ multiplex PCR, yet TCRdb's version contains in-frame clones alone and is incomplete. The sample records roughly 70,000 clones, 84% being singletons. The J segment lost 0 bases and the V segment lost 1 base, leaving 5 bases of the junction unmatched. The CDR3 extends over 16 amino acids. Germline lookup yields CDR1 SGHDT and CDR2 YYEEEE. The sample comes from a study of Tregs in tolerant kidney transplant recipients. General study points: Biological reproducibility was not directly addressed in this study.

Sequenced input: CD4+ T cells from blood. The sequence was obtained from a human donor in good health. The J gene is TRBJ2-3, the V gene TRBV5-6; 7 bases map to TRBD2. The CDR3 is CASSLIWEGSTDTQYF. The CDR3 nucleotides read TGTGCCAGCAGCTTGATCTGGGAGGGTAGCACAGATACGCAGTATTTT.